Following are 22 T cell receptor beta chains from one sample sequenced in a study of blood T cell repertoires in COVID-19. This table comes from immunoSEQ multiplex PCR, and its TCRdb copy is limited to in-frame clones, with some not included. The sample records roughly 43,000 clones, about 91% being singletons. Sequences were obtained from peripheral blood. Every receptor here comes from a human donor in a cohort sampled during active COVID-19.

The DNA for the CDR3 is TGTGCCAGCAGGACTAGCGGATCCATCCCCCACTACAATGAGCAGTTCTTC. The encoded protein is CASRTSGSIPHYNEQFF. The V call is TRBV7-9, the J call TRBJ2-1, with 9 bases fitting TRBD2. The CDR3 spans 17 residues. V lost 6 bases to trimming and J lost 3 bases; unmatched junction nucleotides: 12. The germline V gene has CDR1 SEHNR and CDR2 FQNEAQ (reference sequence).

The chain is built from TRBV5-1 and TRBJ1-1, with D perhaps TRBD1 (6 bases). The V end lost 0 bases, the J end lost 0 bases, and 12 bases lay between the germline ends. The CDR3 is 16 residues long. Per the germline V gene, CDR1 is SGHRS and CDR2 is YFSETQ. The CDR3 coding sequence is TGCGCCAGCAGCTTGGGGTGGGCAGGGGTGAACACTGAAGCTTTCTTT. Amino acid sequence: CASSLGWAGVNTEAFF.

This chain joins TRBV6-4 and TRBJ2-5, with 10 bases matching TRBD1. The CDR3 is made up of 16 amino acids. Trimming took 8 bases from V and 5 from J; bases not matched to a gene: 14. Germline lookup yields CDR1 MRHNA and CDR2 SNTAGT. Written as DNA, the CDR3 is TGTGCCAGCGGCACCAGGGACAGGGGATGGTGGGAGACCCAGTACTTC. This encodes CASGTRDRGWWETQYF.

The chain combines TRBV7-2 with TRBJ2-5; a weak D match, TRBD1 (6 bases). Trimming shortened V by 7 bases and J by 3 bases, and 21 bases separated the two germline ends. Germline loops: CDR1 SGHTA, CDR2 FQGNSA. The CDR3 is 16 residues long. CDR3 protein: CASTLLVWGQKETQYF. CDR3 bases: TGTGCCAGCACCCTGCTTGTCTGGGGGCAAAAAGAGACCCAGTACTTC.

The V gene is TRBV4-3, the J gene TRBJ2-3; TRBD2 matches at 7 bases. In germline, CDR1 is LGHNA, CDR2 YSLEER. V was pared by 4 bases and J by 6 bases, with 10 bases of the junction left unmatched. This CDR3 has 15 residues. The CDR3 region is CASSPRGGGRDTQYF. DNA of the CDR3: TGCGCCAGCAGCCCTCGGGGCGGGGGTAGGGATACGCAGTATTTT.

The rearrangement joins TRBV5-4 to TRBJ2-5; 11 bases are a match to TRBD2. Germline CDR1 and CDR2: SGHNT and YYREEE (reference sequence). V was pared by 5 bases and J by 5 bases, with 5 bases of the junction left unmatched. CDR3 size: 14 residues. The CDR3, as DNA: TGTGCCAGCAGTTCTCGACTAGCGGGGGAGACCCAGTACTTC. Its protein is CASSSRLAGETQYF. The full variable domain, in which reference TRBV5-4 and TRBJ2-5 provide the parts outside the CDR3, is ETGVTQSPTHLIKTRGQQVTLRCSSQSGHNTVSWYQQALGQGPQFIFQYYREEENGRGNFPPRFSGLQFPNYSSELNVNALELDDSALYLCASSSRLAGETQYFGPGTRLLVL.

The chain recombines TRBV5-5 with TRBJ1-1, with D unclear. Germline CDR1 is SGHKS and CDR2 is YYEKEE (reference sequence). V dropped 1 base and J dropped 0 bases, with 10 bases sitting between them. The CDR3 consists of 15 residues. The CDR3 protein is CASSLLSVMNTEAFF. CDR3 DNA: TGTGCCAGCAGCTTGTTGAGTGTTATGAACACTGAAGCTTTCTTT.

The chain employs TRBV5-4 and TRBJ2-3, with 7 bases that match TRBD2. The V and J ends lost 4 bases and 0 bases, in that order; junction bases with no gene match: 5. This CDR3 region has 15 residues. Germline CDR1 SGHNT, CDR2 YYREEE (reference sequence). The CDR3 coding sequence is TGTGCCAGCAGCCGCGGGGGTGTCAGCACAGATACGCAGTATTTT. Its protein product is CASSRGGVSTDTQYF.

In DNA form, the CDR3 reads TGTGCCAGCAGGCTGTACGGGGGGAGCTCCTACAATGAGCAGTTCTTC. It translates to CASRLYGGSSYNEQFF. The chain joins TRBV21-1 to TRBJ2-1; the table's D call, TRBD2, was not checked against the DNA. TRBV21-1 represents a pseudogene. This CDR3 is 16 amino acids long.

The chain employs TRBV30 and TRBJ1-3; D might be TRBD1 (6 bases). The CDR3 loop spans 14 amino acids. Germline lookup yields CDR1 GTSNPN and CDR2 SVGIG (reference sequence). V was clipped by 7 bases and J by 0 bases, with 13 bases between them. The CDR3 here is CAYQTGNSGNTIYF. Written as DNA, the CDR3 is TGTGCCTATCAAACAGGGAACTCTGGAAACACCATATATTTT.

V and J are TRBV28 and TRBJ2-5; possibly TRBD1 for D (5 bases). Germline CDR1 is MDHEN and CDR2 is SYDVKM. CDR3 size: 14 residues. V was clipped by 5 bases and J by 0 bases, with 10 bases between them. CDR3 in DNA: TGTGCCAGCAGTGGACGACAGAACCAAGAGACCCAGTACTTC. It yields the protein CASSGRQNQETQYF.

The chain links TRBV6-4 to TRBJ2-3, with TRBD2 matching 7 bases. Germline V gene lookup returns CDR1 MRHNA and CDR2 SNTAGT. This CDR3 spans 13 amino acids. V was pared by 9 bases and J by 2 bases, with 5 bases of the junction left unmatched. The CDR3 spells CASGAGHTDTQYF. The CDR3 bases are TGTGCCAGTGGAGCGGGGCACACAGATACGCAGTATTTT.

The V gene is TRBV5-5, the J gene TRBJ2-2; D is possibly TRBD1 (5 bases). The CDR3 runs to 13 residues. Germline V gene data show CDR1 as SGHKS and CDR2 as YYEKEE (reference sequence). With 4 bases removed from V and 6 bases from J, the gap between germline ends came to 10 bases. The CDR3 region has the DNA TGTGCCAGCAGCCCCATGGGGCCCGGGGAGCTGTTTTTT. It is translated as CASSPMGPGELFF.

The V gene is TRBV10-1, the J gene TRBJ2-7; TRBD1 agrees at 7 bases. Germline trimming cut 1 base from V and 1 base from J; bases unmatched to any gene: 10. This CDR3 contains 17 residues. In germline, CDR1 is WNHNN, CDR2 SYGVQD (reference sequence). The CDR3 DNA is TGCGCCAGCAGTGAGTTTTTACGCCAGGGGGTTTCCTACGAGCAGTACTTC. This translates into CASSEFLRQGVSYEQYF.

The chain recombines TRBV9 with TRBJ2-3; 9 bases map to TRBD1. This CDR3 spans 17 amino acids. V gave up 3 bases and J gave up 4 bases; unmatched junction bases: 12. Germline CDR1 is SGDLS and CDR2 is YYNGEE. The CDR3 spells CASSAPPGDRVADTQYF. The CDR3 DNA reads TGTGCCAGCAGCGCGCCCCCGGGGGACAGGGTTGCAGATACGCAGTATTTT.

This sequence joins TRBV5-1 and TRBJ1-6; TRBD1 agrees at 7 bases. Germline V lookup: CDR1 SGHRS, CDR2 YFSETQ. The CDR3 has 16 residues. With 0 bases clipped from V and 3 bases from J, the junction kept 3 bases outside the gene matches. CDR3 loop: CASSLGTGDYNSPLHF. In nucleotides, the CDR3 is TGCGCCAGCAGCTTGGGAACAGGGGACTATAATTCACCCCTCCACTTT.

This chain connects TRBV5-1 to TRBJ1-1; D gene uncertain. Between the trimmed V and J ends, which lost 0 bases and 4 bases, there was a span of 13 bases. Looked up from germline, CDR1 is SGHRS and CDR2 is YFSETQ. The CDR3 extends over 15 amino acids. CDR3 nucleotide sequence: TGCGCCAGCAGCTTGGGTCCGGGAATAAGCACTGAAGCTTTCTTT. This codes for CASSLGPGISTEAFF.

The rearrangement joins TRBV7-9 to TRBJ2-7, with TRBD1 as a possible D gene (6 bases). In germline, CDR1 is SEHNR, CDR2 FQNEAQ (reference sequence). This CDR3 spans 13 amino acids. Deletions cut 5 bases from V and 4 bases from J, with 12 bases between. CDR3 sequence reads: CASSPLDSYEQYF. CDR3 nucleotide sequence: TGTGCCAGCAGCCCCCTGGACAGTTACGAGCAGTACTTC. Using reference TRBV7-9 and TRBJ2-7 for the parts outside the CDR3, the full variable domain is DTGVSQNPRHKITKRGQNVTFRCDPISEHNRLYWYRQTLGQGPEFLTYFQNEAQLEKSRLLSDRFSAERPKGSFSTLEIQRTEQGDSAMYLCASSPLDSYEQYFGPGTRLTVT.

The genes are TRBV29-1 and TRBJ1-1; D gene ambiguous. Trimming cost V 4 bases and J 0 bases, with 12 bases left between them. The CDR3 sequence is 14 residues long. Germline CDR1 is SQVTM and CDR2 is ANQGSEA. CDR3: CSVVTRSMNTEAFF. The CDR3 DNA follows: TGCAGCGTTGTAACCAGGTCCATGAACACTGAAGCTTTCTTT.

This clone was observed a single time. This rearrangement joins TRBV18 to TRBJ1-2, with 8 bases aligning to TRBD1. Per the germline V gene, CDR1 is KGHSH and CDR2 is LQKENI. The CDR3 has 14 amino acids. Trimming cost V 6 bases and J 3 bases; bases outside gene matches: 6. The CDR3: CASSETGQDYGYTF. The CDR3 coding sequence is TGTGCCAGCTCCGAAACGGGACAGGACTATGGCTACACCTTC.

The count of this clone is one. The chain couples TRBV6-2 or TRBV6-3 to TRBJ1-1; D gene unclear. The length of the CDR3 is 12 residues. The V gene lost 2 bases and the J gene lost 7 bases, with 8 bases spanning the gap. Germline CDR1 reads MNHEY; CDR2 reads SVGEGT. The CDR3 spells CASSYGSSEAFF. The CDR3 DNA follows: TGTGCCAGCAGTTACGGGAGCAGTGAAGCTTTCTTT.

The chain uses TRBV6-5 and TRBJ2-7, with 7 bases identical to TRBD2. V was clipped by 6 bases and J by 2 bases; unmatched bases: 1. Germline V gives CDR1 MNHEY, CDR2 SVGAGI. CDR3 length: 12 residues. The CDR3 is CASRGLAYEQYF. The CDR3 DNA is TGTGCCAGCAGAGGACTAGCCTACGAGCAGTACTTC.